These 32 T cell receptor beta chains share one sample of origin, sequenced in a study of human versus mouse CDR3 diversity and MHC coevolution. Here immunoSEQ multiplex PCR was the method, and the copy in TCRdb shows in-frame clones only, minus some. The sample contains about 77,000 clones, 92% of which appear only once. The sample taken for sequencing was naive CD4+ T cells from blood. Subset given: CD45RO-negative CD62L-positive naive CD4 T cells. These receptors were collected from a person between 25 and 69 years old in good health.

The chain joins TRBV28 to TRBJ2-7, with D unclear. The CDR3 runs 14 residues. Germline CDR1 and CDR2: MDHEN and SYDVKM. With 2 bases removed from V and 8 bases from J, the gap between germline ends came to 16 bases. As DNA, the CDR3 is TGTGCCAGCAGTTTAACTCCTACGCGCCCTCAGCAGTACTTC. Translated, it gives CASSLTPTRPQQYF.

In nucleotides, the CDR3 is TGTGCCAGCAGCTTGCGTCTAGATAAGTTGAGTAGCACAGATACGCAGTATTTT. It specifies CASSLRLDKLSSTDTQYF. This rearrangement joins TRBV7-9 to TRBJ2-3; D is ambiguous. This CDR3 spans 18 amino acids. Germline loops: CDR1 SEHNR, CDR2 FQNEAQ (reference sequence). The V end lost 3 bases, the J end lost 0 bases, and 19 bases lay between the germline ends.

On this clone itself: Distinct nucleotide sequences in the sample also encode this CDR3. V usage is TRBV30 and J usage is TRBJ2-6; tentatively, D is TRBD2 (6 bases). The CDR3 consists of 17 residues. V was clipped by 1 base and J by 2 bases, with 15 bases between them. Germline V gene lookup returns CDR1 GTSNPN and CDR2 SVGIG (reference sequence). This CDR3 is CAWSAPKEGAGANVLTF. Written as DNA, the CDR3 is TGTGCCTGGAGTGCTCCAAAGGAGGGAGCTGGGGCCAACGTCCTGACTTTC.

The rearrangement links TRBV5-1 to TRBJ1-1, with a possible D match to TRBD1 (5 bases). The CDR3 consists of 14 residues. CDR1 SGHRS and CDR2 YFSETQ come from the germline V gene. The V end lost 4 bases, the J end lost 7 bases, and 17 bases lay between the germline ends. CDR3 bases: TGCGCCAGCAGCCCGGGGGACTTGCGATTTGAAGCTTTCTTT. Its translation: CASSPGDLRFEAFF. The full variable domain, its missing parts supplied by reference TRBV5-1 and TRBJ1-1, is KAGVTQTPRYLIKTRGQQVTLSCSPISGHRSVSWYQQTPGQGLQFLFEYFSETQRNKGNFPGRFSGRQFSNSRSEMNVSTLELGDSALYLCASSPGDLRFEAFFGQGTRLTVV.

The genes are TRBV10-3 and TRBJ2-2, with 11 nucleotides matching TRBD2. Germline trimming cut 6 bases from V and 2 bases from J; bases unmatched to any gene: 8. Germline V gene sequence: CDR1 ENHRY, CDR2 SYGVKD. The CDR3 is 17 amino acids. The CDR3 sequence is CAIRGTSGLINTGELFF. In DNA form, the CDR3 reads TGTGCCATCAGAGGGACTAGCGGACTTATTAACACCGGGGAGCTGTTTTTT.

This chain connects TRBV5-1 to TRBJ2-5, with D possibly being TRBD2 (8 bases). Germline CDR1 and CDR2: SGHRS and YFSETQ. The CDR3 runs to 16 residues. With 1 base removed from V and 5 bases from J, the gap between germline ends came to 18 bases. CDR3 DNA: TGCGCCAGCAGCTTGTCTTCGGGAGGGGGCGGGGAGACCCAGTACTTC. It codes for CASSLSSGGGGETQYF. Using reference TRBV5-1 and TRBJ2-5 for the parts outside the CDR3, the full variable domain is KAGVTQTPRYLIKTRGQQVTLSCSPISGHRSVSWYQQTPGQGLQFLFEYFSETQRNKGNFPGRFSGRQFSNSRSEMNVSTLELGDSALYLCASSLSSGGGGETQYFGPGTRLLVL.

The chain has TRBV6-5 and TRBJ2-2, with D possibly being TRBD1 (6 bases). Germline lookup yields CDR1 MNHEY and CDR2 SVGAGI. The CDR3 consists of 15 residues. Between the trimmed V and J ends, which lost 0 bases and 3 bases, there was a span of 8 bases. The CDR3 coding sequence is TGTGCCAGCAGTTACTCCCGACAGGACACCGGGGAGCTGTTTTTT. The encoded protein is CASSYSRQDTGELFF.

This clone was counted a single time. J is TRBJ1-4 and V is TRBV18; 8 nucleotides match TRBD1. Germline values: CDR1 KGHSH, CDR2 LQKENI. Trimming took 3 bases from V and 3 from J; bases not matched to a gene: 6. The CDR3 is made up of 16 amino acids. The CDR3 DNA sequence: TGTGCCAGCTCACCGCGGACAGGGCCTTCTAATGAAAAACTGTTTTTT. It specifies CASSPRTGPSNEKLFF.

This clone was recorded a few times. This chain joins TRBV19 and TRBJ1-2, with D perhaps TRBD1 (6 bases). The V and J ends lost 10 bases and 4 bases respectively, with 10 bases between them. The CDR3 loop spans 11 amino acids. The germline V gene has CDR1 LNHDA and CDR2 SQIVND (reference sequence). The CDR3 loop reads CATSDSYGYTF. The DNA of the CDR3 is TGTGCCACTTCGGACAGCTATGGCTACACCTTC.

DNA for the CDR3: TGCGCCAGCAGCCCGGGACAGACCTATTCTAACTATGGCTACACCTTC. It is translated as CASSPGQTYSNYGYTF. J is TRBJ1-2 and V is TRBV5-1; 7 positions agree with TRBD1. The CDR3 length is 16 residues. V shed 4 bases and J 0 bases; nucleotides not matched to a gene: 9. Germline V gene lookup returns CDR1 SGHRS and CDR2 YFSETQ.

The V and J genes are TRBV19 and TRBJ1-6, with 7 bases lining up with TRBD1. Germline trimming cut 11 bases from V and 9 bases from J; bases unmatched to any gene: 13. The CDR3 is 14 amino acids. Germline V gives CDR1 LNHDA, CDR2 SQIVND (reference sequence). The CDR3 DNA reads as TGTGCCGCACGACAGGGCAGACCCCTTTCACCCCTCCACTTT. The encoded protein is CAARQGRPLSPLHF.

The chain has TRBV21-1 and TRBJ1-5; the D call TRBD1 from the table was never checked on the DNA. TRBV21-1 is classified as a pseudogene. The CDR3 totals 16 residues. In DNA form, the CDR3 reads TGTGCCAGCAGCAAAGGAACAGGGGCTGGCAATCAGCCCCAGCATTTT. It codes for CASSKGTGAGNQPQHF.

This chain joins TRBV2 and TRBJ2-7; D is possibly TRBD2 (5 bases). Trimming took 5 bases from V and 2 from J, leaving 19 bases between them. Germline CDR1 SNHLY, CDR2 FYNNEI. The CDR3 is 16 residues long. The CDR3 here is CASSIFVQLVTYEQYF. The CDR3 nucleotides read TGTGCCAGCAGTATATTTGTGCAACTAGTTACCTACGAGCAGTACTTC.

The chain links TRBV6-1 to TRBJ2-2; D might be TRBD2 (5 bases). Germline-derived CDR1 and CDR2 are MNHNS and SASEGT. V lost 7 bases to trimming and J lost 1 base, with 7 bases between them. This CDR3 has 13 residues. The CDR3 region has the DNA TGTGCCAGCATCGCGGGGAACACCGGGGAGCTGTTTTTT. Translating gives CASIAGNTGELFF.

The CDR3 bases are TGTGCCAGTAGTTATTTGGGGGCCCGTCCTTACGAGCAGTACTTC. Translated, it gives CASSYLGARPYEQYF. The chain employs TRBV19 and TRBJ2-7; weak D call: TRBD1 (6 bases). V was clipped by 5 bases and J by 4 bases, with 18 bases between them. The CDR3 runs 15 residues. Germline V gene lookup returns CDR1 LNHDA and CDR2 SQIVND (reference sequence).

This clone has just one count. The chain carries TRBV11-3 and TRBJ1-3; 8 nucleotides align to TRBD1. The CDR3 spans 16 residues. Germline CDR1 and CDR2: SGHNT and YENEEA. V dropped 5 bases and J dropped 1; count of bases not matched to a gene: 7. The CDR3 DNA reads TGTGCCAGCAGCAGCGGGACAGGCGTTTCTGGAAACACCATATATTTT. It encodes CASSSGTGVSGNTIYF.

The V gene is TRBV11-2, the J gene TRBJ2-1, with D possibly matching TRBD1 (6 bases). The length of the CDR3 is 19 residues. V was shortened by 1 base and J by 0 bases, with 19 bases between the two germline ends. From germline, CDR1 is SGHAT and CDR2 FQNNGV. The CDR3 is CASSLVAPTGTSSYNEQFF. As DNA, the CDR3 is TGTGCCAGCAGCTTAGTGGCCCCCACCGGGACAAGCTCCTACAATGAGCAGTTCTTC.

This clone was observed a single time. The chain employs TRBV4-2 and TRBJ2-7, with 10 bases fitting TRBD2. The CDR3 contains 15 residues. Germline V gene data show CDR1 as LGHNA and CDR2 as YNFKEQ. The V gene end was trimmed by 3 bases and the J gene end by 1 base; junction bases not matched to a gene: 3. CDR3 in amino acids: CASSQGLASSYEQYF. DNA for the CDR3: TGTGCCAGCAGCCAGGGACTAGCGAGTTCCTACGAGCAGTACTTC.

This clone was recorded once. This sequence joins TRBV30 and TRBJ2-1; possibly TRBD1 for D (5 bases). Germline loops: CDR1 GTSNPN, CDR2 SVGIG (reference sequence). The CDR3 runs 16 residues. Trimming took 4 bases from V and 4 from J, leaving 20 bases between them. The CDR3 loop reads CAWTPGRTLIYNEQFF. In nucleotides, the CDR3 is TGTGCCTGGACTCCTGGGCGGACACTAATATACAATGAGCAGTTCTTC.

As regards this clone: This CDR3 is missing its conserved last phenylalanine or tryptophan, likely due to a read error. The CDR3 region has the DNA TGTGCCAGCAGTTCGAGTGCACCCCTCCACCTT. Protein: CASSSSAPLHL. The chain couples TRBV27 to TRBJ1-6; D call uncertain. Germline V CDR1 and CDR2: MNHEY, SMNVEV (reference sequence). The CDR3 has 11 residues. V was shortened by 4 bases and J by 11 bases, with 6 bases between the two germline ends.

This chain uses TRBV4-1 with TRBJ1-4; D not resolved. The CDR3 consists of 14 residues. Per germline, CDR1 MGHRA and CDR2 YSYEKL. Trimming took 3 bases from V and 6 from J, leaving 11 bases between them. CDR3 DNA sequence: TGCGCCAGCAGCCACACTCTACGAGATGAAAAACTGTTTTTT. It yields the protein CASSHTLRDEKLFF.

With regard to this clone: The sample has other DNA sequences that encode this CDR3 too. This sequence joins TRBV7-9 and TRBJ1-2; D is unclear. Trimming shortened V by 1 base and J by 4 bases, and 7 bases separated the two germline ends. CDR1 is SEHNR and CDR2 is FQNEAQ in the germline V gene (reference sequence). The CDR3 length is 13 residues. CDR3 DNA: TGTGCCAGCAGCTTAGGCGATAGCTATGGCTACACCTTC. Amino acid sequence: CASSLGDSYGYTF.

The CDR3 loop is CASSPTGGYGYTF. CDR3 nucleotide sequence: TGTGCCAGCAGCCCGACAGGCGGGTATGGCTACACCTTC. V gene TRBV7-3 combines with J gene TRBJ1-2; TRBD1 is a possible D gene (6 bases). The CDR3 extends over 13 amino acids. V was trimmed by 5 bases and J by 5 bases, leaving 12 bases between them. Germline loops: CDR1 SGHTA, CDR2 FQGTGA.

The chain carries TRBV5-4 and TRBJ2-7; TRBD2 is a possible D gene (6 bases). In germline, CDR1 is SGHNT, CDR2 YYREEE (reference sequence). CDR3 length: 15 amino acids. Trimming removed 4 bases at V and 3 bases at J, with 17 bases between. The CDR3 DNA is TGTGCCAGCAGCAAAGGGACTGGCTATGACTACGAGCAGTACTTC. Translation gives CASSKGTGYDYEQYF.

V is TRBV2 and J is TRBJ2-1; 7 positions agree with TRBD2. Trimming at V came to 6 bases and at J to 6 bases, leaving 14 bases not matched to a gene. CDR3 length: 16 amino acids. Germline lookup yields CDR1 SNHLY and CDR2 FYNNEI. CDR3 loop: CASRSPISGGSNEQFF. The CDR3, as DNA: TGTGCCAGCAGGTCACCAATTTCGGGGGGAAGCAATGAGCAGTTCTTC.

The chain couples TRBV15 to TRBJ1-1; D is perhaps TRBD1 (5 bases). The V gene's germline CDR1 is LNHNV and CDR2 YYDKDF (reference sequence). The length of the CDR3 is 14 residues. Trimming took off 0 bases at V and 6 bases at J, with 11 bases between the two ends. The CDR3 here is CATSRDQGSPEAFF. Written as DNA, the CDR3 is TGTGCCACCAGCAGAGATCAGGGTTCGCCTGAAGCTTTCTTT. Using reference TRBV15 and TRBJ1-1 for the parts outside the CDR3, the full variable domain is DAMVIQNPRYQVTQFGKPVTLSCSQTLNHNVMYWYQQKSSQAPKLLFHYYDKDFNNEADTPDNFQSRRPNTSFCFLDIRSPGLGDTAMYLCATSRDQGSPEAFFGQGTRLTVV.

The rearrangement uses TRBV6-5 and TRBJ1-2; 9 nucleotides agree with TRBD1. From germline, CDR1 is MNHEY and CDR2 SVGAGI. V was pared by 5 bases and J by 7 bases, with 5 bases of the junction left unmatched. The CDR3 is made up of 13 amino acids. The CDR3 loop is CASSAGTGIGYTF. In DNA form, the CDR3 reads TGTGCCAGCAGTGCCGGGACAGGGATTGGCTACACCTTC.

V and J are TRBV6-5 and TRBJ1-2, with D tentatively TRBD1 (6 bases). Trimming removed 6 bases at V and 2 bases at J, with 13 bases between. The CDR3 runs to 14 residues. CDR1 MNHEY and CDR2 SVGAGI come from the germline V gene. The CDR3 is CASRGTGTNYGYTF. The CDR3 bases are TGTGCCAGCAGGGGAACAGGGACCAACTATGGCTACACCTTC.

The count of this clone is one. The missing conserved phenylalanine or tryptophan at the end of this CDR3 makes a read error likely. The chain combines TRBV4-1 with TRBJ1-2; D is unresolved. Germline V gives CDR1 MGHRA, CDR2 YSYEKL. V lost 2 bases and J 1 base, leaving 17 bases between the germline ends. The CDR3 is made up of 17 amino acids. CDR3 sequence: CASSQISRGPNNYGYTL. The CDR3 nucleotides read TGCGCCAGCAGCCAAATAAGTCGAGGGCCCAATAACTATGGCTACACCCTC.

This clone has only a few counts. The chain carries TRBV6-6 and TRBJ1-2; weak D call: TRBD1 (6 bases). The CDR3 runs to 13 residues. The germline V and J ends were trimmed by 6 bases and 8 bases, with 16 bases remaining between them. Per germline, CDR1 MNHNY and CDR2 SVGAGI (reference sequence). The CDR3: CASRALKDSGYTF. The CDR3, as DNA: TGTGCCAGCAGGGCCCTCAAGGACAGCGGCTACACCTTC.

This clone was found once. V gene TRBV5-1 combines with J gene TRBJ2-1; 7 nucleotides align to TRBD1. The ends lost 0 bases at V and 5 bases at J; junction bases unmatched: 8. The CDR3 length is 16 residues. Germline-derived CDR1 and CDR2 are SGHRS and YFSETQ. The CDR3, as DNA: TGCGCCAGCAGCTTGGGACAGGGCTACTACGACAATGAGCAGTTCTTC. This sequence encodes CASSLGQGYYDNEQFF.

This chain's CDR3 is CASRTSGGAGGELFF. CDR3 coding DNA: TGTGCCAGCAGGACTAGCGGGGGGGCCGGCGGGGAGCTGTTTTTT. V gene TRBV11-2 combines with J gene TRBJ2-2, with 14 bases lining up with TRBD2. Trimming at V came to 6 bases and at J to 7 bases, leaving 4 bases not matched to a gene. CDR3 size: 15 residues. Germline lookup yields CDR1 SGHAT and CDR2 FQNNGV.